Here is one TCR beta chain with its context. The target antigen is unknown. MiXCR, applied by TCRdb to the 5' RACE reads, yields one record per CDR3 protein. The data contain about 330,000 distinct CDR3 sequences, roughly 8.3% of them singletons. Germline CDR1 SGHTA, CDR2 FQGNSA. Trimming cost V 3 bases and J 2 bases, with 8 bases left between them. The CDR3 is made up of 13 amino acids. This entry is derived from a study of T cells after yellow fever vaccination. Study-wide points: Most clones from primary vaccination were detected again post-booster (roughly 96% CD4, roughly 85% CD8). There was a possibility that FACS-sorted repertoires contained abundant clonotypes contaminating from the bulk population. Some clonotypes were seen in both the CD4 and the CD8 compartments. These made up a small share and likely arose from convergent recombination.

The receptor's source is a man younger than 35 who received the YFV17D yellow fever vaccine. This specimen was PBMCs, taken about 41 days after the first yellow fever vaccination. V gene TRBV7-2 combines with J gene TRBJ2-7, with TRBD1 as a possible D gene (5 bases). As DNA, the CDR3 is TGTGCCAGCAGCTTCGACAGAACCTACGAGCAGTACTTC. It specifies CASSFDRTYEQYF.